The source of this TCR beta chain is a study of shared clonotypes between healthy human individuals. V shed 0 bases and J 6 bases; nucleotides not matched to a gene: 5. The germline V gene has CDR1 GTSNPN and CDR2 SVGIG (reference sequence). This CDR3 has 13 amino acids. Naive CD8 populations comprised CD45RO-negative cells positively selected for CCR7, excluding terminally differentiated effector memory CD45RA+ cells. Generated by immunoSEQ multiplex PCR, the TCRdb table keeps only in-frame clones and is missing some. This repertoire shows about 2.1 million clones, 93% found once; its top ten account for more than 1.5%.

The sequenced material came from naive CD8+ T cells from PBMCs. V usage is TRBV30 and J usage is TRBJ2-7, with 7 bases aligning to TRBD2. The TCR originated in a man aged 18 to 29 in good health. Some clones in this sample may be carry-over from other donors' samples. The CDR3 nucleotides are TGTGCCTGGAGTGTAAGTTCGGGGGGCGAGCAGTACTTC. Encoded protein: CAWSVSSGGEQYF.